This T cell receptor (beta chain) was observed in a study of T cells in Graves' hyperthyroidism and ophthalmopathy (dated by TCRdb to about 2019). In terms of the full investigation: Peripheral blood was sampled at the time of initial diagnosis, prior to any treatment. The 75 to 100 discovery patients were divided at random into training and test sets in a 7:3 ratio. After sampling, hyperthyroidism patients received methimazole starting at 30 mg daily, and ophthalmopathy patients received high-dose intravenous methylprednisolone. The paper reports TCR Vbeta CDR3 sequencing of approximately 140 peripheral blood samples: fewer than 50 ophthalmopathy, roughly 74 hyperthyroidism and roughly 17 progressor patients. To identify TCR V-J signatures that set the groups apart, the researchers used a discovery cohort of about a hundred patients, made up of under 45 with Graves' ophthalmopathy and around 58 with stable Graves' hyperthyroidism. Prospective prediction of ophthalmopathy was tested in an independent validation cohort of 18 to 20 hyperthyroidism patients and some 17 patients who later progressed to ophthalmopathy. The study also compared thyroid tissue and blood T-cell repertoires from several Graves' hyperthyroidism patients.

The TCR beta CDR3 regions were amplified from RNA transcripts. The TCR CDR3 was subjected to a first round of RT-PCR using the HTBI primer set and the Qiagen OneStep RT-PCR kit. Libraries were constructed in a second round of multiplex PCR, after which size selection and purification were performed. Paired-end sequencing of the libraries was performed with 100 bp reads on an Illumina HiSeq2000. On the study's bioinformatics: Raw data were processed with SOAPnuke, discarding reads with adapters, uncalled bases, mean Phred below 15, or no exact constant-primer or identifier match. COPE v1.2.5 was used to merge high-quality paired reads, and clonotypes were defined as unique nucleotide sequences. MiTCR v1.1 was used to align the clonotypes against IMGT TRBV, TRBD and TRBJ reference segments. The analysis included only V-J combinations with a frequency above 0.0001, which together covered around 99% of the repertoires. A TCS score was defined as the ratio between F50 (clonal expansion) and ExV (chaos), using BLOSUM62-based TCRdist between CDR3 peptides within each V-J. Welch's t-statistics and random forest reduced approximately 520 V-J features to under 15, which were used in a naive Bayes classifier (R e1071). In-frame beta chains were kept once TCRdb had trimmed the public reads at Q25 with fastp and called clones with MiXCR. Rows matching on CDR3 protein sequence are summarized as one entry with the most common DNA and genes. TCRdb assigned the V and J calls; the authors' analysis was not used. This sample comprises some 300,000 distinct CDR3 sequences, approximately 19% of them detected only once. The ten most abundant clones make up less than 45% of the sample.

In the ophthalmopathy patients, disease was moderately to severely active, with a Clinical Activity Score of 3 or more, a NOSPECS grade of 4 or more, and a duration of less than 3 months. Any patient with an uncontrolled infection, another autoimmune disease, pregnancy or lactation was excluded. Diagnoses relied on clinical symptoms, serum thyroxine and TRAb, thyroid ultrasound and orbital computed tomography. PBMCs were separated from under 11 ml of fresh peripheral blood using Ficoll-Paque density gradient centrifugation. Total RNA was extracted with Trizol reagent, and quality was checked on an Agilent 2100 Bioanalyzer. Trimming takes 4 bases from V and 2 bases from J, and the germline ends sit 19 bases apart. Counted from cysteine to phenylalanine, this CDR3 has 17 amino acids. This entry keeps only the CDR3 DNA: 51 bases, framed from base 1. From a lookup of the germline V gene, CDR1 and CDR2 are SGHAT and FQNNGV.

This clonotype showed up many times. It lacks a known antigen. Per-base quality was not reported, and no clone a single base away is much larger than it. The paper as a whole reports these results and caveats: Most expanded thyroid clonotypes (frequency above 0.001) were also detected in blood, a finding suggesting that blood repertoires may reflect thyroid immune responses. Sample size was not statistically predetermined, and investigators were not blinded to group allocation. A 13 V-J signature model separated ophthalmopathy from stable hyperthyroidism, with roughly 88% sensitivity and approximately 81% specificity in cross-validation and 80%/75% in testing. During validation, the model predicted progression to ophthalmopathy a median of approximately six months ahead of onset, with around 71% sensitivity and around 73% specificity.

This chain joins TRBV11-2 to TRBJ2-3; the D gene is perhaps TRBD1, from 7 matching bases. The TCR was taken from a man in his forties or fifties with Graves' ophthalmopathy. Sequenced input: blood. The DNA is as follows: TGTGCCAGCAGCTATCAGACGACAGGGACTTACACAGATACGCAGTATTTT. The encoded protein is CASSYQTTGTYTDTQYF. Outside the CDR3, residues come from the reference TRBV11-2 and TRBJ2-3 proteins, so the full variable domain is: EAGVAQSPRYKIIEKRQSVAFWCNPISGHATLYWYQQILGQGPKLLIQFQNNGVVDDSQLPKDRFSAERLKGVDSTLKIQPAKLEDSAVYLCASSYQTTGTYTDTQYFGPGTRLTVL.